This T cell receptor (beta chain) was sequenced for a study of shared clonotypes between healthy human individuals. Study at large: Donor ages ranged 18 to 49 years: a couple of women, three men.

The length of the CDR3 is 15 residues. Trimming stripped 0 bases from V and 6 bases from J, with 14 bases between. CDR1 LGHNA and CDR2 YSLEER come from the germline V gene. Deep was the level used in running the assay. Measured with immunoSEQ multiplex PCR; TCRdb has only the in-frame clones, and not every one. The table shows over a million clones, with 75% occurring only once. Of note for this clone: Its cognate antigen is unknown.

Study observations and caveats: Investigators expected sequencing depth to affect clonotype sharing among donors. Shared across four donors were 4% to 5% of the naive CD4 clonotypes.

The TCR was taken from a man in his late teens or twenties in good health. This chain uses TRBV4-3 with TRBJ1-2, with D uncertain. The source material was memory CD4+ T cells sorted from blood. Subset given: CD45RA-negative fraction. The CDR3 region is CASSQDWQAFHGYTF. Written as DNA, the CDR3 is TGCGCCAGCAGCCAAGACTGGCAGGCTTTCCATGGCTACACCTTC.